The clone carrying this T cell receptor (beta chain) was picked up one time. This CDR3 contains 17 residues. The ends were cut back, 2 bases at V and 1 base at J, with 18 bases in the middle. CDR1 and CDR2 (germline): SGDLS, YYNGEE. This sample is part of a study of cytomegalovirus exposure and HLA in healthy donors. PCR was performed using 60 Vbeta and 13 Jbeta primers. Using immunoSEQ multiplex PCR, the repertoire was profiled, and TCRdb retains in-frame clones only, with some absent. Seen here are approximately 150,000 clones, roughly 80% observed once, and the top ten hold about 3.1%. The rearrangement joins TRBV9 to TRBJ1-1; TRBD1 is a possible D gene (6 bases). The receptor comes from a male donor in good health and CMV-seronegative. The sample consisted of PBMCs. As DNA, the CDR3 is TGTGCCAGCAGCGTCGGACAGAGGACCCCCGGGAACACTGAAGCTTTCTTT. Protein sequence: CASSVGQRTPGNTEAFF.